This is a list of T cell receptor beta chains from one sample in a study of T cell changes during pregnancy in multiple sclerosis. Profiled with immunoSEQ multiplex PCR; TCRdb holds only in-frame clones, not every one. The repertoire includes fewer than 50,000 clones, 85% to 95% of them detected once, and around 0.4% sits in the top ten. The sequenced sample was CD4+ T cells from peripheral blood mononuclear cells, obtained in the second trimester of pregnancy. The receptors were gathered from a female donor in good health, enrolled as a control in a pregnancy study. Each CDR3 is given with its conserved first and last residue.

TRBJ2-5	TRBV4-3	CASSQGVAGGEETQYF
TRBJ2-3	TRBV7-3	CASSLGLAGGRDTQYF
TRBJ1-1	TRBV5-8	CASSLRGQNTEAFF
TRBJ2-7	TRBV16	CASRPGGAPSLGGQYF
TRBJ2-1	TRBV5-1	CASRRLAGGQNNEQFF
TRBJ1-3	TRBV5-1	CASSLVSGEGNTIYF
TRBJ1-6	TRBV6-5	CASRGQGAFNSPLHF
TRBJ1-1	TRBV7-9	CASSQSRTVGEAFF
TRBJ2-5	TRBV9	CASSVGEQTQYF
TRBJ1-1	TRBV29-1	CSVRQGGDTEAFF
TRBJ1-6	TRBV5-1	CASSLVAGDNSPLHF
TRBJ2-2	TRBV30	CACPSERGNTGELFF
TRBJ1-2	TRBV19	CASSASTGGNYGYTF
TRBJ2-4	TRBV6-6	CASSYSTGAKNIQYF
TRBJ2-7	TRBV27	CASSSLGQAAYEQYF
TRBJ1-2	TRBV30	CAQGTPSGYTF